This T cell receptor beta chain was obtained from a study of blood T cell repertoires in COVID-19. Clones were read by immunoSEQ multiplex PCR, and TCRdb kept only the in-frame ones, dropping some. The sample shows about 190,000 clones, about four fifths of them seen only once. The trim removed 0 bases at V and 5 bases at J, leaving 9 bases unmatched. The CDR3 is 17 residues long. Germline values: CDR1 SEHNR, CDR2 FQNEAQ (reference sequence). Source material: peripheral blood. This sequence was found in a woman in her seventies with active or convalescent COVID-19. This chain links TRBV7-9 with TRBJ2-3, with 9 bases identical to TRBD2. In nucleotides, the CDR3 is TGTGCCAGCAGCTTAGCGCTTAGCGGGAGTAGCGGAGATACGCAGTATTTT. This gives the protein CASSLALSGSSGDTQYF.